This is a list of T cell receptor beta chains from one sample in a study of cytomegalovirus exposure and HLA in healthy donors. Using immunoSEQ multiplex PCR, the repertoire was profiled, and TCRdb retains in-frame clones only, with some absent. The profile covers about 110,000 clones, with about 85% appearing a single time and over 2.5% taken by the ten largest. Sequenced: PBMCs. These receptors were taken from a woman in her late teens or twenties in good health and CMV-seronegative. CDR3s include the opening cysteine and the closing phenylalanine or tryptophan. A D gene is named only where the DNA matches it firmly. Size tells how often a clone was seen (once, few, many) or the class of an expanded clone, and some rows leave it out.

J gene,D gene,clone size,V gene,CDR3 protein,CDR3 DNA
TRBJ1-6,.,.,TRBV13,CASSDTYNSPLHF,TGTGCCAGCAGCGACACCTATAATTCACCCCTCCACTTT
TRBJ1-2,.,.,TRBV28,CASRINGNYGYTF,TGTGCCAGCAGGATAAATGGCAACTATGGCTACACCTTC
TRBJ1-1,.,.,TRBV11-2,CASSFGALAEAFF,TGTGCCAGCAGCTTTGGGGCCCTTGCTGAAGCTTTCTTT
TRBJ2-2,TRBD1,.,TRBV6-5,CASSYQGQANTGELFF,TGTGCCAGCAGTTACCAGGGACAGGCGAACACCGGGGAGCTGTTTTTT
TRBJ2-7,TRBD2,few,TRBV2,CASRRDGGGREQYF,TGTGCCAGCAGGAGAGACGGCGGGGGAAGGGAGCAGTACTTC
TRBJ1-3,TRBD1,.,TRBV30,CAWRNKGQPSSGNTIYF,TGTGCCTGGAGGAATAAGGGACAGCCGAGCTCTGGAAACACCATATATTTT
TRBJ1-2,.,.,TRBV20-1,CSVRGYGGYTF,TGCAGTGTACGGGGGTACGGTGGCTACACCTTC
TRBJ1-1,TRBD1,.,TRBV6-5,CASSYTTGGTEAFF,TGTGCCAGCAGTTACACTACAGGGGGCACTGAAGCTTTCTTT
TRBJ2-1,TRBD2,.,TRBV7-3,CASSSIPLRTSGAFNEQFF,TGTGCCAGCAGCTCGATTCCCCTTCGGACTAGCGGGGCCTTCAATGAGCAGTTCTTC
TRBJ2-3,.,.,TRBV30,CARGRVGDTQYF,TGTGCCCGGGGTAGGGTAGGGGATACGCAGTATTTT
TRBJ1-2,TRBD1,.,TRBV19,CASSIGTGFSYGYTF,TGTGCCAGTAGTATCGGGACAGGCTTTAGCTATGGCTACACCTTC
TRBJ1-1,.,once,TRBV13,CASSTRGYGTEAFF,TGTGCCAGCAGCACCAGGGGCTATGGGACTGAAGCTTTCTTT
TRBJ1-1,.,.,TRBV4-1,CASQGTPLNTEAFF,TGCGCCAGCCAGGGAACCCCACTGAACACTGAAGCTTTCTTT
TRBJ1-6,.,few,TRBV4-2,CASSQTARLHF,TGTGCCAGCAGCCAGACAGCAAGACTCCACTTT
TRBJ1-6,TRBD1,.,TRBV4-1,CASSQIQGRESPLHF,TGCGCCAGCAGCCAGATACAGGGGAGAGAATCACCCCTCCACTTT
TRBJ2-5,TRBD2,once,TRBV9,CASSALGTSAQETQYF,TGTGCCAGCAGCGCCCTCGGGACTAGCGCACAAGAGACCCAGTACTTC
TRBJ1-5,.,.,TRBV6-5,CASSPLTNQPQHF,TGTGCCAGCAGCCCCCTGACAAACCAGCCCCAGCATTTT
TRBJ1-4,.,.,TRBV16,CASSPLREKLFF,TGTGCCAGCAGCCCTCTCAGGGAAAAACTGTTTTTT
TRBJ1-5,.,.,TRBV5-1,CASSLNSAGPNQPQHF,TGCGCCAGCAGCTTGAATTCGGCAGGCCCCAATCAGCCCCAGCATTTT
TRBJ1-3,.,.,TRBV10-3,CAISERSGAGNTIYF,TGTGCCATCAGTGAGCGGTCAGGGGCTGGAAACACCATATATTTT
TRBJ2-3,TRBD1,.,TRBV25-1,CASSGGQGSTDTQYF,TGTGCCAGCAGTGGGGGACAGGGGAGCACAGATACGCAGTATTTT
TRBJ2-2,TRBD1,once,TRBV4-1,CASSQVTGGIFTGELFF,TGCGCCAGCAGCCAAGTGACAGGGGGGATCTTCACCGGGGAGCTGTTTTTT
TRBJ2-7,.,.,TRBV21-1,CASSRCGGPLGEQYF,TGTGCCAGCAGCAGGTGCGGGGGACCTCTTGGCGAGCAGTACTTC
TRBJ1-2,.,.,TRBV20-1,CSASRRGIVTF,TGCAGTGCTAGTCGGAGGGGAATCGTTACCTTC
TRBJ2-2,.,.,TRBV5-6,CASSLGATGPNTGELFF,TGTGCCAGCAGCTTAGGGGCCACTGGTCCGAACACCGGGGAGCTGTTTTTT
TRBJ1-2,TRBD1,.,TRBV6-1,CATLGQTNYGYTF,TGTGCCACCTTGGGACAGACAAACTATGGCTACACCTTC
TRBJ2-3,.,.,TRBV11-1,CASSLVDTDTQYF,TGTGCCAGCAGCTTAGTAGACACAGATACGCAGTATTTT
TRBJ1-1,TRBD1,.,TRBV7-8,CASSYKRGLNTEAFF,TGTGCCAGCAGCTACAAGAGGGGGCTGAACACTGAAGCTTTCTTT
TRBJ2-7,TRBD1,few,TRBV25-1,CASSVSSGTGTSSYEQYF,TGTGCCAGCAGTGTATCGTCCGGGACAGGTACAAGTTCCTACGAGCAGTACTTC
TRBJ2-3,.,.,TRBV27,CASSPVTDTQYF,TGTGCCAGCAGCCCCGTCACAGATACGCAGTATTTT
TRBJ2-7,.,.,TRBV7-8,CASSSRRGSYEQYF,TGTGCCAGCAGCTCAAGACGGGGTTCCTACGAGCAGTACTTC
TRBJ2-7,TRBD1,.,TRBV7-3,CASSLIQGVEEQYF,TGTGCCAGCAGCTTAATACAGGGGGTGGAGGAGCAGTACTTC
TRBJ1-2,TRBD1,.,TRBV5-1,CASRYDRGNGYTF,TGCGCCAGCAGATATGACAGGGGGAATGGCTACACCTTC
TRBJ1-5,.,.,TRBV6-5,CASCNTGNQPQHF,TGTGCCAGCTGCAATACAGGGAATCAGCCCCAGCATTTT
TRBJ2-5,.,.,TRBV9,CASSVGAGRYQETQYF,TGTGCCAGCAGCGTAGGGGCGGGGAGATACCAAGAGACCCAGTACTTC
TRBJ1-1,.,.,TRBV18,CASSPQGGDTEAFF,TGTGCCAGCTCACCACAGGGGGGGGATACTGAAGCTTTCTTT
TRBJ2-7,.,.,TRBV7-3,CASSYNRGFLSYEQYF,TGTGCCAGCAGCTATAATAGGGGGTTCCTCTCCTACGAGCAGTACTTC
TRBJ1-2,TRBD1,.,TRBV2,CASSGDRGPGGYTF,TGTGCCAGCAGTGGGGACAGGGGCCCCGGGGGCTACACCTTC
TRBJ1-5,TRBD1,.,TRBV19,CASKSNRGGQPQHF,TGTGCCAGTAAAAGTAACAGGGGTGGGCAGCCCCAGCATTTT
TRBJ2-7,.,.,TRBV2,CASSEDPGWEQYF,TGTGCCAGCAGTGAAGATCCGGGGTGGGAGCAGTACTTC
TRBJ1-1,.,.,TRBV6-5,CASTQRRAFF,TGTGCCAGCACTCAGAGGCGAGCTTTCTTT
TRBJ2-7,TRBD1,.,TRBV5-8,CASSPGTGYSYEQYF,TGTGCCAGCAGCCCCGGGACAGGGTACTCCTACGAGCAGTACTTC
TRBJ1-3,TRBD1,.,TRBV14,CASSQRTGTGNTIYF,TGTGCCAGCAGCCAACGGACAGGGACGGGAAACACCATATATTTT
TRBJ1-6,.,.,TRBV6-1,CASIDQGGYNSPLHF,TGTGCCAGCATCGACCAGGGAGGGTATAATTCACCCCTCCACTTT
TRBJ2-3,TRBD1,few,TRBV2,CASSDETGLDTQYF,TGTGCCAGCAGTGATGAGACAGGGTTAGATACGCAGTATTTT
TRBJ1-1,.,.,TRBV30,CAWREYLATEAFF,TGTGCCTGGAGAGAGTATCTAGCCACTGAAGCTTTCTTT
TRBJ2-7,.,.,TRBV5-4,CASSLLTGRSYEQYF,TGTGCCAGCAGCTTGCTAACAGGTCGGTCCTACGAGCAGTACTTC
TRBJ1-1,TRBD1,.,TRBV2,CASRGDRGGNTEAFF,TGTGCCAGCAGGGGAGACAGGGGAGGAAACACTGAAGCTTTCTTT
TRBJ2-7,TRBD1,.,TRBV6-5,CATASGQAGTEQYF,TGTGCCACTGCAAGCGGACAGGCCGGGACGGAGCAGTACTTC
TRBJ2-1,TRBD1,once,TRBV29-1,CSVDPRTGGSYNEQFF,TGCAGCGTTGACCCCCGGACAGGGGGTTCCTACAATGAGCAGTTCTTC
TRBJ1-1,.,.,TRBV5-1,CASSTLHANTEAFF,TGCGCCAGCAGCACCTTACACGCTAACACTGAAGCTTTCTTT
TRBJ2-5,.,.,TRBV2,CASSVGPGDQETQYF,TGTGCCAGCAGTGTGGGCCCGGGGGACCAAGAGACCCAGTACTTC
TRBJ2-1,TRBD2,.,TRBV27,CASSRTSGAWHEQFF,TGTGCCAGCAGCCGGACTAGCGGAGCCTGGCATGAGCAGTTCTTC
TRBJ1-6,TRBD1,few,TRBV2,CASKPGQQTHNSPLHF,TGTGCCAGCAAACCGGGACAGCAAACCCATAATTCACCCCTCCACTTT
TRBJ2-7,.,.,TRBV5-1,CASSLEQSSYEQYF,TGCGCCAGCAGCTTGGAACAATCCTCCTACGAGCAGTACTTC
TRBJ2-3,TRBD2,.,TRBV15,CATSRDLGEGWNTQYF,TGTGCCACCAGCAGAGATCTCGGGGAGGGGTGGAATACGCAGTATTTT
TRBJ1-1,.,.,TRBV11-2,CASSFLSGGTEAFF,TGTGCCAGCAGCTTTCTATCGGGGGGCACTGAAGCTTTCTTT